The T cell receptor (beta chain) under discussion was sequenced for a study of post-analysis software for immune sequencing data. Overall study context: Recorded disease courses covered relapsing-remitting, secondary progressive and progressive-relapsing multiple sclerosis. Some patients had no subtype annotation. General study points: Strong co-clustering by F measure linked samples that shared a preparation batch. TRBV5-6, TRBV5-1 and TRBV20-1 belonged to a set of roughly 5 TRBV segments that were more frequent in patients than controls.

Researchers reported that TCR beta cDNA libraries carried unique molecular identifiers. TCRdb ran MiXCR on the PCR reads and lists one entry per CDR3 protein. The data contain roughly 700,000 distinct CDR3 sequences, roughly 27% of them singletons. Worth noting for this clonotype: Antigen specificity is unknown.

V lost 7 bases and J 0 bases, leaving 15 bases between the germline ends. The germline CDR1 and CDR2 sequences are MDHEN and SYDVKM. The CDR3 runs 15 residues. Sequenced input: blood. The receptor was isolated from a girl between 10 and 17 years old with multiple sclerosis. The chain combines TRBV28 with TRBJ1-2; D unclear. The CDR3 protein is CASKGHPRANYGYTF. The CDR3 DNA sequence: TGTGCCAGCAAGGGTCATCCGAGAGCTAACTATGGCTACACCTTC.